Below, one T cell receptor (beta chain) is given with its context. Germline V gene lookup returns CDR1 DFQATT and CDR2 SNEGSKA (reference sequence). The CDR3 extends over 13 amino acids. This record belongs to a study of T cells expressing NK-cell markers. TCRdb re-called the 5' RACE reads, yielding one record per CDR3 amino acid sequence without DNA. The table counts under 600,000 distinct CDR3 sequences; 1.4% lies in the top ten. The sequence was obtained from a woman in her forties or fifties in good health. The sequenced sample consisted of blood T cells: a sorted CD56 or NKG2C T cell subset, CD4+ or CD8+ T cells, or bulk PBMC T cells (not recorded which). This sequence joins TRBV20-1 and TRBJ2-7; TCRdb's D call, TRBD1, is unchecked because there is no DNA. This CDR3 is CSANLQGMDEQYF.